These 27 T cell receptor beta chains came from one sample sequenced in a study of identical twins. TCRdb itself ran the 5' RACE reads through MiXCR, one entry per CDR3 protein. The sample consists of about 430,000 distinct CDR3 sequences, less than 20% of them appearing once. The sample was naive T cells sorted from blood. The receptors shown here come from a man aged 50 to 59 in good health.

The CDR3 region has the DNA TGCAGTGCTAGAGATCTAGCCAGGAAGTCCTATGGCTACACCTTC. This gives the protein CSARDLARKSYGYTF. The genes are TRBV20-1 and TRBJ1-2; D gene uncertain. The CDR3 is 15 residues long. V shed 0 bases and J shed 4 bases, with 15 bases lying between them. Germline V lookup: CDR1 DFQATT, CDR2 SNEGSKA (reference sequence).

The sample holds many counts of this clonotype. The V call is TRBV5-1, the J call TRBJ2-3; unclear D gene. The length of the CDR3 is 14 residues. Per germline, CDR1 SGHRS and CDR2 YFSETQ. The V and J ends lost 0 bases and 4 bases respectively, with 9 bases between them. The CDR3 DNA reads TGCGCCAGCAGCTTGGTCGGCCGCGCAGATACGCAGTATTTT. This sequence encodes CASSLVGRADTQYF.

This chain joins TRBV20-1 and TRBJ1-5; D unresolved. CDR3 size: 15 residues. Per germline, CDR1 DFQATT and CDR2 SNEGSKA (reference sequence). Trimming took off 0 bases at V and 4 bases at J, with 13 bases between the two ends. The CDR3, as DNA: TGCAGTGCTAGAGAAGCGCGCAGAGCTAATCAGCCCCAGCATTTT. This encodes CSAREARRANQPQHF.

This chain uses TRBV15 with TRBJ2-3, with 7 positions matching TRBD2. Unmatched junction bases numbered 2, after V lost 0 bases and J lost 5 bases. The CDR3 loop spans 14 amino acids. Germline CDR1 reads LNHNV; CDR2 reads YYDKDF (reference sequence). The CDR3 spells CATSRELAGDTQYF. The CDR3 DNA reads as TGTGCCACCAGCAGAGAGTTAGCGGGAGATACGCAGTATTTT. The variable domain in full, with the rest retrieved from reference TRBV15 and TRBJ2-3, is DAMVIQNPRYQVTQFGKPVTLSCSQTLNHNVMYWYQQKSSQAPKLLFHYYDKDFNNEADTPDNFQSRRPNTSFCFLDIRSPGLGDTAMYLCATSRELAGDTQYFGPGTRLTVL.

This clonotype was found a few times. The V gene is TRBV10-3, the J gene TRBJ2-2; 7 bases fit TRBD1. The germline V gene encodes CDR1 ENHRY and CDR2 SYGVKD. With V trimmed by 6 bases and J by 0 bases, 7 bases remained unmatched. The CDR3 has 16 residues. DNA of the CDR3: TGTGCCATCAGACAAGGACAGGCCGCGAACACCGGGGAGCTGTTTTTT. It yields the protein CAIRQGQAANTGELFF.

V and J are TRBV12-3 or TRBV12-4 and TRBJ1-5; TRBD1 might be the D (5 bases). With 6 bases removed from V and 7 bases from J, the gap between germline ends came to 13 bases. The CDR3 runs 13 residues. DNA for the CDR3: TGTGCCAGCAGCGGGGACCCCGGGCAGCCCCAGCATTTT. Amino acids: CASSGDPGQPQHF.

This clonotype was detected many times. This chain joins TRBV11-2 and TRBJ1-1; possible D gene TRBD1, 5 bases. CDR3 size: 14 residues. V dropped 3 bases and J dropped 1 base, with 9 bases sitting between them. CDR1 and CDR2 from the germline V gene are SGHAT and FQNNGV. CDR3 coding DNA: TGTGCCAGCAGCTTGGCGGGACGGAACACTGAAGCTTTCTTT. Translating gives CASSLAGRNTEAFF.

This clonotype has a handful of counts. J is TRBJ2-3 and V is TRBV11-2; TRBD2 agrees at 9 bases. Germline V gives CDR1 SGHAT, CDR2 FQNNGV. Trimming took 7 bases from V and 2 from J; bases not matched to a gene: 13. This CDR3 contains 17 residues. CDR3 amino acids: CASTLVYSSGVTDTQYF. In DNA form, the CDR3 reads TGTGCCAGCACCCTGGTCTATTCTAGCGGGGTCACAGATACGCAGTATTTT. Combining the CDR3 with reference TRBV11-2 and TRBJ2-3 gives the whole variable domain EAGVAQSPRYKIIEKRQSVAFWCNPISGHATLYWYQQILGQGPKLLIQFQNNGVVDDSQLPKDRFSAERLKGVDSTLKIQPAKLEDSAVYLCASTLVYSSGVTDTQYFGPGTRLTVL.

The chain recombines TRBV12-3 or TRBV12-4 with TRBJ2-1; 11 positions match TRBD2. This CDR3 comprises 15 residues. Losses at the gene ends were 0 bases for V and 8 bases for J; bases not matched to a gene: 3. Here the CDR3 reads CASSLAPLAGDEQFF. Here the CDR3 DNA reads TGTGCCAGCAGTTTAGCGCCACTAGCGGGGGATGAGCAGTTCTTC.

This clonotype was seen a single time. The V call is TRBV18, the J call TRBJ2-7, with D perhaps given as TRBD1 or TRBD2 (5 bases each). Germline V gives CDR1 KGHSH, CDR2 LQKENI. Trimming pared 5 bases from V and 2 bases from J, leaving 19 bases between. The CDR3 is made up of 16 amino acids. The CDR3 reads CASSTTGGERPYEQYF. CDR3 sequence (DNA): TGTGCCAGCTCAACCACTGGGGGAGAGAGACCCTACGAGCAGTACTTC.

This clonotype was seen ten or more times. V and J are TRBV15 and TRBJ2-1, with a possible D match to TRBD1 (5 bases). CDR1 is LNHNV and CDR2 is YYDKDF in the germline V gene (reference sequence). This CDR3 contains 15 residues. Trimming removed 0 bases from V and 6 bases from J, with 12 bases in between. CDR3 region: CATSRDRAGFNEQFF. DNA of the CDR3: TGTGCCACCAGCAGAGATAGGGCAGGGTTCAATGAGCAGTTCTTC.

The chain carries TRBV12-3 or TRBV12-4 and TRBJ2-5; 10 bases are a match to TRBD2. The V gene end was trimmed by 6 bases and the J gene end by 2 bases; junction bases not matched to a gene: 6. This CDR3 contains 15 residues. The CDR3 spells CASSPGTSVQETQYF. The DNA for the CDR3 is TGTGCCAGCAGCCCCGGGACTAGCGTTCAAGAGACCCAGTACTTC.

This clonotype occurred a few times. The chain recombines TRBV20-1 with TRBJ1-5; 7 nucleotides match TRBD1. The V segment lost 5 bases and the J segment 6 bases; nucleotides outside the gene matches: 4. Germline CDR1 is DFQATT and CDR2 is SNEGSKA (reference sequence). This CDR3 region has 12 residues. CDR3 sequence: CSAQTGVQPQHF. DNA of the CDR3: TGCAGTGCTCAAACAGGGGTTCAGCCCCAGCATTTT.

The genes are TRBV20-1 and TRBJ2-7; 11 nucleotides align to TRBD2. V shed 0 bases and J 4 bases; nucleotides not matched to a gene: 5. CDR3 size: 15 residues. The germline V gene has CDR1 DFQATT and CDR2 SNEGSKA (reference sequence). The CDR3 bases are TGCAGTGCTAGAGAAATAGCGGGAGGGTGGTACGAGCAGTACTTC. Its protein product is CSAREIAGGWYEQYF.

V usage is TRBV20-1 and J usage is TRBJ1-2; TRBD1 agrees at 7 bases. The ends lost 5 bases at V and 0 bases at J; junction bases unmatched: 6. This CDR3 is 14 amino acids long. Germline CDR1 is DFQATT and CDR2 is SNEGSKA (reference sequence). The CDR3 region has the DNA TGCAGTGCTTTTTCCGGGACAGCTAACTATGGCTACACCTTC. Translated, it gives CSAFSGTANYGYTF.

Only a few counts were recorded for this clonotype. This chain links TRBV20-1 with TRBJ2-5; D ambiguous. The CDR3 is 13 amino acids. Trimming took off 3 bases at V and 0 bases at J, with 8 bases between the two ends. CDR1 is DFQATT and CDR2 is SNEGSKA in the germline V gene (reference sequence). CDR3 protein: CSARIYNQETQYF. CDR3 DNA: TGCAGTGCTAGGATATACAACCAAGAGACCCAGTACTTC.

In this sample, this clonotype turned up many times. V and J are TRBV5-1 and TRBJ2-1; maybe TRBD1 (5 bases). V gave up 1 base and J gave up 5 bases, with 10 bases separating them. Germline assignment: CDR1 SGHRS and CDR2 YFSETQ. CDR3 length equals 14 residues. CDR3 coding DNA: TGCGCCAGCAGCTTGTCCCCAGGGAACAATGAGCAGTTCTTC. This sequence encodes CASSLSPGNNEQFF.

There are a few counts of this clonotype. The J gene is TRBJ2-7, the V gene TRBV6-1; no firm D call. CDR3 length: 14 amino acids. Trimming took 8 bases from V and 0 from J, leaving 14 bases between them. In germline, CDR1 is MNHNS, CDR2 SASEGT. The CDR3 loop reads CASSLERSSYEQYF. The DNA for the CDR3 is TGTGCCAGCTCGCTCGAGAGGAGCTCCTACGAGCAGTACTTC.

V usage is TRBV20-1 and J usage is TRBJ2-5, with D tentatively TRBD1 (6 bases). The CDR3 covers 13 residues. V lost 4 bases to trimming and J lost 5 bases, with 14 bases between them. Germline-derived CDR1 and CDR2 are DFQATT and SNEGSKA (reference sequence). The CDR3 coding sequence is TGCAGTGCTAAAGAAGGGGGTAGGGAGACCCAGTACTTC. It yields the protein CSAKEGGRETQYF.

With respect to this clonotype: At one of its ends the junction is not consistent with the germline gene, which may arise from a read error. The chain uses TRBV7-7 and TRBJ2-6; no reliable D call. Germline V gene data show CDR1 as SSHAT and CDR2 as FNYEAQ (reference sequence). The CDR3 covers 13 residues. CDR3 sequence (DNA): TGTGCTAGCAGCCCATATGGGGCCAACGTCCTGACTTTC. Its protein is CASSPYGANVLTF.

There are a few counts of this clonotype. V is TRBV6-2 or TRBV6-3 and J is TRBJ1-5; TRBD1 might be the D (5 bases). The V end was cut by 7 bases, the J end by 2 bases, with 15 bases between. CDR1 is MNHEY, CDR2 SVGEGT, per germline. This CDR3 contains 15 residues. CDR3 in DNA: TGTGCCAGCACCAACCGCGGGGGACGCAATCAGCCCCAGCATTTT. Protein: CASTNRGGRNQPQHF.

This chain uses TRBV5-1 with TRBJ1-5; D call uncertain. V shed 0 bases and J shed 0 bases, with 10 bases lying between them. Germline CDR1 SGHRS, CDR2 YFSETQ. This CDR3 has 16 amino acids. CDR3 in amino acids: CASSLEGRNSNQPQHF. As DNA, the CDR3 is TGCGCCAGCAGCTTGGAAGGACGGAATAGCAATCAGCCCCAGCATTTT.

This chain uses TRBV12-3 or TRBV12-4 with TRBJ2-2, with D perhaps matching TRBD2 (5 bases). The CDR3 is 18 amino acids. The ends were cut back, 1 base at V and 8 bases at J, with 23 bases in the middle. The chain's CDR3 is CASSLVPRRVTGMGELFF. Written as DNA, the CDR3 is TGTGCCAGCAGTTTAGTCCCTCGGCGGGTGACGGGTATGGGGGAGCTGTTTTTT.

V gene TRBV28 combines with J gene TRBJ2-7; D perhaps matches TRBD2 (5 bases). Germline V lookup: CDR1 MDHEN, CDR2 SYDVKM. Trimming stripped 6 bases from V and 13 bases from J, with 16 bases between. The CDR3 runs to 11 residues. CDR3 sequence (DNA): TGTGCCAGCAGCGAGGGTGAGAGACCTTACTTC. Its protein is CASSEGERPYF.

In its sample, this clonotype was seen many times. This chain joins TRBV7-8 and TRBJ2-5, with 11 bases lining up with TRBD2. This CDR3 comprises 19 residues. The germline CDR1 and CDR2 sequences are SGHVS and FQNEAQ. Trimming cost V 7 bases and J 9 bases; bases outside gene matches: 25. CDR3 protein: CASKRSRALAGVGGYPQYF. The CDR3 DNA reads TGTGCCAGCAAAAGGTCCCGGGCACTAGCGGGAGTGGGTGGTTATCCCCAGTACTTC.

A word on this clonotype: This may arise from a read error, as a much more abundant clone is one base away. The chain uses TRBV4-2 and TRBJ2-3; 9 bases fit TRBD2. Germline-derived CDR1 and CDR2 are LGHNA and YNFKEQ. The CDR3 consists of 15 residues. The CDR3, as DNA: TGTGCCGGCAGCCACTTAGCGGGGGCCAAAGATACGCAGTATTTT. It translates to CAGSHLAGAKDTQYF.

This clonotype was detected many times. This sequence joins TRBV12-3 or TRBV12-4 and TRBJ2-5, with D perhaps TRBD1 or TRBD2 (7 bases each). Trimming took off 2 bases at V and 4 bases at J, with 11 bases between the two ends. This CDR3 has 14 amino acids. CDR3: CASSLQGGGETQYF. CDR3 nucleotides: TGTGCCAGCAGTTTACAGGGGGGGGGAGAGACCCAGTACTTC.